These 24 T cell receptor beta chains were all obtained from the same sample, sequenced in a study of human T cells and chemical hapten exposure. Described time point: pre-sensitization, week 0. Described treatment: therapeutic diphenylcyclopropenone sensitization with weekly scalp DPC. From the RACE reads, TCRdb called clonotypes with MiXCR, one entry per CDR3 protein. The sample contains approximately 79,000 distinct CDR3 sequences, roughly 8.5% of which appear only once. Sequences were derived from whole blood, sampled in connection with sensitization to the hapten diphenylcyclopropenone (DPC). Receptor source: a man in his forties with alopecia areata. Some clones in this sample may be carry-over from other donors' samples.

At least ten counts were recorded for this clonotype. The rearrangement uses TRBV20-1 and TRBJ1-1; D is ambiguous. The CDR3 loop spans 14 amino acids. Trimming stripped 0 bases from V and 1 base from J, with 9 bases between. CDR1 and CDR2 from the germline V gene are DFQATT and SNEGSKA (reference sequence). The CDR3 nucleotides read TGCAGTGCTAGAGAGGGAGGGAAGAACACTGAAGCTTTCTTT. Protein product: CSAREGGKNTEAFF.

This chain connects TRBV12-3 or TRBV12-4 to TRBJ2-1; 10 bases align to TRBD2. This CDR3 region has 14 residues. Trimming removed 4 bases from V and 6 bases from J; junction bases left unmatched: 3. CDR3 coding DNA: TGTGCCAGCAGTTCGAGCGGGAGGGCCAATGAGCAGTTCTTC. Protein sequence: CASSSSGRANEQFF.

In its sample, this clonotype was seen a few times. The V gene is TRBV6-2 or TRBV6-3, the J gene TRBJ2-1, with D possibly called TRBD1 or TRBD2 (5 bases each). CDR3 length: 12 amino acids. Germline V gives CDR1 MNHEY, CDR2 SVGEGT. Trimming stripped 8 bases from V and 8 bases from J, with 13 bases between. In DNA, the CDR3 is TGTGCCAGCGGGGCTAGCCGCGATGAGCAGTTCTTC. Translation gives CASGASRDEQFF.

The chain combines TRBV7-3 with TRBJ2-5; D gene ambiguous. The CDR3 contains 13 residues. Germline loops: CDR1 SGHTA, CDR2 FQGTGA. Trimming shortened V by 5 bases and J by 5 bases, and 12 bases separated the two germline ends. CDR3 sequence (DNA): TGTGCCAGCAGCCCTACTCCCCGGGAGACCCAGTACTTC. Encoded protein: CASSPTPRETQYF.

This clonotype was recorded at least ten times. CDR3 amino acids: CASSPAGTGEYEQYV. The CDR3 DNA follows: TGTGCCAGCAGCCCCGCCGGGACAGGGGAGTACGAGCAGTACGTC. This chain connects TRBV6-1 to TRBJ2-7, with 10 positions matching TRBD1. Germline CDR1 reads MNHNS; CDR2 reads SASEGT. V was pared by 6 bases and J by 4 bases, with 9 bases of the junction left unmatched. The CDR3 loop spans 15 amino acids.

Ten or more counts support this clonotype. V and J are TRBV27 and TRBJ2-7, with D unresolved. V was shortened by 5 bases and J by 4 bases, with 9 bases between the two germline ends. The CDR3 contains 12 residues. Looked up from germline, CDR1 is MNHEY and CDR2 is SMNVEV (reference sequence). Written as DNA, the CDR3 is TGTGCCAGCAGTCCGGCAAGGTACGAGCAGTACTTC. This codes for CASSPARYEQYF.

The J gene is TRBJ2-4, the V gene TRBV20-1; D could derive from TRBD1 or TRBD2 (5 bases each). The ends were cut back, 3 bases at V and 7 bases at J, with 10 bases in the middle. CDR3 length equals 12 residues. Germline CDR1 is DFQATT and CDR2 is SNEGSKA (reference sequence). The CDR3 reads CSARQWGNIQYF. As DNA, the CDR3 is TGCAGTGCTAGGCAGTGGGGGAACATTCAGTACTTC.

In its sample, this clonotype was seen a few times. The V call is TRBV19, the J call TRBJ1-2; TRBD1 agrees at 11 bases. Germline V gene sequence: CDR1 LNHDA, CDR2 SQIVND (reference sequence). The CDR3 is 14 residues long. V lost 3 bases and J lost 6; bases outside the gene matches: 3. The CDR3 nucleotides are TGTGCCAGTAGTATCGGACAGGGGGCGAATGGCTACACCTTC. Its protein product is CASSIGQGANGYTF.

This clonotype has at least ten counts. The chain has TRBV11-2 and TRBJ2-3, with 9 bases that match TRBD1. This CDR3 has 14 residues. Germline CDR1 reads SGHAT; CDR2 reads FQNNGV. Losses at the gene ends were 7 bases for V and 4 bases for J; bases not matched to a gene: 6. The CDR3 sequence is CASTWGTGSDTQYF. In DNA form, the CDR3 reads TGTGCCAGCACCTGGGGGACAGGGTCAGATACGCAGTATTTT.

This clonotype was observed a handful of times. The chain is built from TRBV6-5 and TRBJ1-4; D perhaps matches TRBD1 (5 bases). V lost 0 bases, J lost 0 bases, and 14 bases lay in between. The CDR3 contains 18 residues. From germline, CDR1 is MNHEY and CDR2 SVGAGI. The CDR3 DNA reads as TGTGCCAGCAGTTACTCGAGGGGCTCTCGTACAACTAATGAAAAACTGTTTTTT. It specifies CASSYSRGSRTTNEKLFF.

The gene calls are TRBV11-2 and TRBJ2-2; 9 positions agree with TRBD1. CDR1 and CDR2 (germline): SGHAT, FQNNGV. The CDR3 has 15 residues. The J segment lost 6 bases and the V segment lost 6 bases, leaving 8 bases of the junction unmatched. This CDR3 reads CASSYRRDRAGELFF. The DNA for the CDR3 is TGTGCCAGCAGTTACCGAAGGGACAGGGCCGGGGAGCTGTTTTTT.

This chain connects TRBV11-2 to TRBJ2-1; 9 bases map to TRBD2. Germline V gene sequence: CDR1 SGHAT, CDR2 FQNNGV. After removal of 1 base from V and 7 bases from J, the junction contained 8 bases not matched to a gene. This CDR3 is 16 amino acids long. The CDR3 sequence is CASSLAGSGGFNEQFF. The CDR3, as DNA: TGTGCCAGCAGCTTAGCCGGTAGCGGGGGCTTTAATGAGCAGTTCTTC.

The chain links TRBV10-3 to TRBJ2-1; TRBD2 matches 8 bases. Trimming took 0 bases from V and 9 from J; bases not matched to a gene: 13. This CDR3 has 17 amino acids. Germline V gene sequence: CDR1 ENHRY, CDR2 SYGVKD. For the CDR3, the DNA is TGTGCCATCAGTGAGTCGATCGGATCACAGCGGGAGCCTGAGCAGTTCTTC. Translated: CAISESIGSQREPEQFF.

This clonotype has ten or more counts. V usage is TRBV18 and J usage is TRBJ2-1; D uncertain. Germline assignment: CDR1 KGHSH and CDR2 LQKENI. The V end was cut by 4 bases, the J end by 9 bases, with 10 bases between. The CDR3 contains 12 residues. CDR3 protein: CASSLSPSEQFF. The CDR3 region has the DNA TGTGCCAGCTCACTCAGCCCGAGTGAGCAGTTCTTC.

The chain is built from TRBV20-1 and TRBJ2-4; 14 nucleotides agree with TRBD2. The CDR3 is made up of 17 amino acids. Unmatched junction bases numbered 17, after V lost 8 bases and J lost 8 bases. The germline V gene has CDR1 DFQATT and CDR2 SNEGSKA (reference sequence). The CDR3 sequence is CSTPGTTSGRAADIQYF. CDR3 DNA: TGCAGTACCCCTGGGACGACTAGCGGGAGGGCCGCGGACATTCAGTACTTC.

The sample holds many counts of this clonotype. The J gene is TRBJ2-3, the V gene TRBV14; 8 nucleotides align to TRBD1. Germline CDR1 is SGHDN and CDR2 is FVKESK. The CDR3 loop spans 15 amino acids. The V and J ends lost 1 base and 2 bases, in that order; junction bases with no gene match: 2. In DNA form, the CDR3 reads TGTGCCAGCAGCCAAGTGGGACAGGCCACAGATACGCAGTATTTT. This sequence encodes CASSQVGQATDTQYF. The full variable domain, with the rest looked up from reference TRBV14 and TRBJ2-3, is EAGVTQFPSHSVIEKGQTVTLRCDPISGHDNLYWYRRVMGKEIKFLLHFVKESKQDESGMPNNRFLAERTGGTYSTLKVQPAELEDSGVYFCASSQVGQATDTQYFGPGTRLTVL.

In its sample, this clonotype was seen a few times. The chain joins TRBV2 to TRBJ1-5, with 8 bases that match TRBD1. CDR1 and CDR2 from the germline V gene are SNHLY and FYNNEI. The J segment lost 0 bases and the V segment lost 6 bases, leaving 7 bases of the junction unmatched. The CDR3 has 16 residues. The CDR3, as DNA: TGTGCCAGCAGGATAGACAGGGGATATAGCAATCAGCCCCAGCATTTT. It is translated as CASRIDRGYSNQPQHF. Based on the CDR3 plus reference TRBV2 and TRBJ1-5, the full variable domain is EPEVTQTPSHQVTQMGQEVILRCVPISNHLYFYWYRQILGQKVEFLVSFYNNEISEKSEIFDDQFSVERPDGSNFTLKIRSTKLEDSAMYFCASRIDRGYSNQPQHFGDGTRLSIL.

This clonotype has a count of ten or more. The chain links TRBV4-2 to TRBJ2-4, with a weak D call TRBD1 (6 bases). There are 20 residues in the CDR3. Trimming took off 0 bases at V and 3 bases at J, with 24 bases between the two ends. The germline CDR1 and CDR2 sequences are LGHNA and YNFKEQ. CDR3 protein: CASSQEANLVGQGGKNIQYF. CDR3 nucleotides: TGTGCCAGCAGCCAAGAAGCAAACCTCGTTGGTCAAGGGGGCAAAAACATTCAGTACTTC.

The chain has TRBV21-1 and TRBJ2-7; TRBD1 is the table's D call and was not checked against the DNA. TRBV21-1 has pseudogene status. The CDR3 covers 14 residues. The CDR3 is CASSKPPTRYEQYV. The CDR3 DNA reads TGTGCCAGCAGCAAACCCCCCACCCGCTACGAGCAGTACGTC.

This clonotype was seen many times. V gene TRBV2 combines with J gene TRBJ2-3, with TRBD2 matching over 9 bases. The CDR3 spans 16 residues. Germline values: CDR1 SNHLY, CDR2 FYNNEI. The J segment lost 0 bases and the V segment lost 7 bases, leaving 8 bases of the junction unmatched. The CDR3 region is CASKATSGSSTDTQYF. As DNA, the CDR3 is TGTGCCAGCAAGGCGACTAGCGGATCTAGCACAGATACGCAGTATTTT. Full variable domain (missing parts from reference TRBV2 and TRBJ2-3): EPEVTQTPSHQVTQMGQEVILRCVPISNHLYFYWYRQILGQKVEFLVSFYNNEISEKSEIFDDQFSVERPDGSNFTLKIRSTKLEDSAMYFCASKATSGSSTDTQYFGPGTRLTVL.

This clonotype was recorded at least ten times. The chain combines TRBV29-1 with TRBJ1-2; D unclear. Germline V gene sequence: CDR1 SQVTM, CDR2 ANQGSEA. The CDR3 is made up of 12 amino acids. The V end lost 8 bases, the J end lost 2 bases, and 12 bases lay between the germline ends. The CDR3, as DNA: TGCAGCACCTTCGCAGACAACTATGGCTACACCTTC. It is translated as CSTFADNYGYTF.

V usage is TRBV7-8 and J usage is TRBJ1-1, with D tentatively TRBD1 (5 bases). Germline V gene lookup returns CDR1 SGHVS and CDR2 FQNEAQ. The V end was cut by 1 base, the J end by 4 bases, with 13 bases between. The CDR3 has 15 amino acids. The CDR3 coding sequence is TGTGCCAGCAGCTTAGTGGGGGGAACGGGCACTGAAGCTTTCTTT. Its translation is CASSLVGGTGTEAFF.

The chain carries TRBV5-6 and TRBJ1-5; D is uncertain. V shed 2 bases and J shed 1 base, with 7 bases lying between them. Germline CDR1 and CDR2: SGHDT and YYEEEE. The CDR3 sequence is 14 residues long. The CDR3 here is CASSFGRSNQPQHF. CDR3 DNA: TGTGCCAGCAGCTTCGGACGGAGCAATCAGCCCCAGCATTTT.

The rearrangement joins TRBV6-2 or TRBV6-3 to TRBJ2-7; weak D call: TRBD2 (6 bases). The CDR3 covers 14 residues. V lost 4 bases to trimming and J lost 2 bases, with 12 bases between them. Germline CDR1 and CDR2: MNHEY and SVGEGT. CDR3 coding DNA: TGTGCCAGCAGTTTAACGGGAGTTCCCTACGAGCAGTACTTC. Protein: CASSLTGVPYEQYF.